This T cell receptor (beta chain) was retrieved from a study of PD-L1 blockade in urothelial cancer (dated by TCRdb to 2017 to 2019). The study in broad terms: All patients started therapy around 2014 and received atezolizumab 1,200 mg intravenously every 3 weeks. About 90% of the roughly 30 patients were identified as males with urothelial cancer of bladder origin, and a prior smoking history was reported by 18 of 29 patients. An ECOG performance status of 0 or 1 was recorded for the patients, and 0 to 3 prior chemotherapy regimens had been received by the patients. Blood samples were analyzed at two time points: 3 weeks after treatment start (second dose) and 6 weeks after treatment start. Pretreatment blood TCR-seq was available for 30 or so patients, at least one posttreatment blood collection was obtained for 24 patients, and tumor TCR-seq was available for 24 patients. In the same patients, pretreatment tumors underwent whole exome sequencing and RNA sequencing in addition to TCR sequencing. TCR sequencing covered pretreatment tumor samples and matched, serially collected peripheral blood taken before and after atezolizumab treatment. The study was an exploratory multi-omic analysis of somatic, immune and clinical correlates of response to PD-L1 blockade with atezolizumab in urothelial cancer. Blood samples gave median yields of around 150,000 T cells and approximately 80,000 unique TCRs, along with a median clonality of 0.080. Durable clinical benefit was defined as a progression-free survival longer than 6 months, and TCR features were additionally tested against progression-free survival and overall survival. Eight or nine patients reached durable clinical benefit, while 20 patients did not. Results the study describes overall, beyond this receptor: Greater expansion of tumor-associated TCR clones in peripheral blood 3 weeks after the start of treatment was observed in patients with durable benefit (n of about 20, p = 0.022). Improved progression-free and overall survival was associated with having pretreatment peripheral blood TCR clonality below the median. Because of the small sample size (n ≈ 28) and the many exploratory analyses performed, the results are intended to be regarded as hypothesis-generating.

With regard to this clone: No cognate antigen has been identified for it. Qualities for individual bases were not recorded, and no much larger clone is one base off.

The sample's time point, from its label and the paper: peripheral blood 6 weeks after treatment start. The cohort included some 30 patients with locally advanced or metastatic urothelial carcinoma who were treated at Memorial Sloan Kettering on a trial protocol. Peripheral blood mononuclear cells were collected pretreatment and during treatment, with between 1 and 8 total time points per patient. The Qiagen DNeasy Blood extraction kit was used to purify genomic DNA from total PBMCs and from tumor samples. PBMCs were collected pretreatment and during treatment and were isolated and stored as previously described. Synthetic TCR analog templates were spiked into each PCR so that absolute template abundance could be estimated from read counts. Using the immunoSEQ assay, TCRbeta CDR3 regions were amplified from genomic DNA with bias-controlled V and J gene primers. Sequencing of rearranged TCRbeta segments was done at approximately 20X coverage. The paper's processing steps were these. Clustering was used to correct sequencing errors, and CDR3s were annotated against IMGT to assign V, D and J genes. Out-of-frame and stop-codon sequences were excluded, and only productive TCRbeta rearrangements were used in downstream analyses. Clonality was computed as one minus Shannon entropy normalized by the log of the number of unique productive sequences. Clones differing between time points or between blood and tumor were identified by Fisher's exact test with Benjamini-Hochberg correction at adjusted p below 0.01. This is the immuneACCESS table as TCRdb keeps it, with only in-frame sequences that have V and J called. A part of the clones is gone; compared with another copy, unresolved V genes explain less than half, and the rest is unexplained. That table furnishes V, J and clone size, whereas the DNA furnished D and trimming. Counted in this sample were 95,000 to 150,000 clones; about 83% of them appeared once. The top ten hold roughly 2.6% of the sample.

The clonotype was recovered from a man aged 50 to 59 with urothelial cancer. The sample consisted of PBMCs, taken around atezolizumab (anti-PD-L1) treatment.

The CDR3 region has the sequence CASTQGQEGYGYTF. In nucleotide form, the sequence is TGTGCCAGCACCCAGGGACAGGAGGGCTATGGCTACACCTTC. The rearrangement combines TRBV6-1 with TRBJ1-2, with TRBD1 matching 8 junction bases. CDR1 is given as MNHNS and CDR2 as SASEGT, both from the germline V gene. V lost 7 bases and J lost 4 bases, and the count of bases not matched to a germline gene is 8. From its cysteine to its phenylalanine, the CDR3 spans 14 amino acids. Here the CDR3 DNA is all that survives: 42 bases in frame from base 1.